This TCR beta chain stems from a study of molecular identifiers for immune sequencing clone quantification. When naive CD8 T cells were sorted, they were gated as CD8+CD4-CCR7+CD45RA+. The CDR3 is 15 amino acids. The germline V gene encodes CDR1 SGHNT and CDR2 YYREEE (reference sequence). TCRdb redid the calling of the PCR reads with MiXCR, one entry per CDR3 protein. The sample records about 640,000 distinct CDR3 sequences, 20% being singletons. Remarks on this clonotype: An end of the junction does not agree with germline; a read error may underlie this.

This sequence was found in a human donor in good health. Some libraries in this study had Jurkat cell RNA spiked in. The V call is TRBV5-4, the J call TRBJ2-1, with 11 bases aligning to TRBD2. Sequencing was done on a sample of naive CD8+ T cells from blood, with Jurkat cell RNA spiked in. Subset denoted: FACS-sorted CD8+CD4-CCR7+CD45RA+ naive T cells. The CDR3 nucleotides are TGTGCCGGCAGCTTGGGTCTAGCGGGAGGTGATGAGCAGTTCTTC. It encodes CAGSLGLAGGDEQFF. The full variable domain, in which reference TRBV5-4 and TRBJ2-1 provide the parts outside the CDR3, is ETGVTQSPTHLIKTRGQQVTLRCSSQSGHNTVSWYQQALGQGPQFIFQYYREEENGRGNFPPRFSGLQFPNYSSELNVNALELDDSALYLCAGSLGLAGGDEQFFGPGTRLTVL.